This T cell receptor beta chain appears in the sequencing data of a study of cytomegalovirus exposure and HLA in healthy donors (dated by TCRdb to the late 2010s). Turning to the overall study: A later analysis indicated that the roughly 120 validation repertoires were generated on the platform also employed for the approximately 700 repertoires of the first cohort. The aim of the study was to test whether cataloging public T cell receptors could identify signatures of past pathogen exposure. A separate validation cohort of roughly 130 different subjects was used in addition to the approximately 700-subject first cohort. The study combined high-throughput TCR immunosequencing, statistical association of individual TCRs with disease status, and machine learning to predict cytomegalovirus infection status.

Trimming at the junction amounts to 11 bases on V and 1 base on J, and the germline ends lie 1 base apart. The CDR3 holds 9 amino acids from the cysteine to the phenylalanine. Only the CDR3 portion is preserved as DNA: 27 bases, with reading frame beginning at the first base. CDR1 and CDR2 are drawn from the germline V gene: MRHNA, SNTAGT. The library came from the immunoSEQ multiplex PCR assay. The published analysis was carried out like this. A statistical classification framework was developed to diagnose cytomegalovirus status using the catalog of TCR beta chain sequences. TCRdb took over this immuneACCESS table, retaining in-frame rearrangements with V and J assigned. Such tables are incomplete; in checked studies, under half of the missing clones stem from an unresolved V gene, and the remainder is unexplained. V, J and clone size were drawn from that table, and D and trimming were deduced from the DNA. The sample records some 170,000 clones, roughly nine tenths of which are singletons. The biggest ten clones account for 5.5% to 6% of the sample.

Points the paper makes about the study in general: Subsequent analysis determined that TCRs grouped into clusters in the first cohort also showed a tendency toward co-occurrence across the 90 to 150 validation repertoires, and 90% to 95% of cluster scores exceeded 0. In vitro tests confirmed that a few of the cytomegalovirus-associated TCR beta chains recognize cytomegalovirus antigens. The classifier was reported to diagnose cytomegalovirus status with high specificity and sensitivity in both the original cohort and the validation cohort. According to the authors, the approach could potentially be generalized to other disease states and immunological phenotypes. Across donors, most TCR sequences were observed very rarely, whereas some public TCRs were present in many individuals. The study gave a list of over 150 TCR beta chains associated with cytomegalovirus. A later analysis lacked HLA typing for the validation cohort, so it scored co-occurrence in that cohort across all 110 or so repertoires.

As concerns this clone: What antigen it recognizes has not been identified. Nothing much larger sits one base from this clone, and base qualities are not available.

The donors were included in the validation cohort of 90 to 150 subjects, a group kept apart from the roughly 610-subject first cohort. The V gene is TRBV6-4 and the J gene is TRBJ2-3, with an unclear D gene assignment. Input material: PBMCs. The clonotype originates from a young woman in good health and CMV-seronegative. For the CDR3, the sequence is CARTDTQYF. At the DNA level, the sequence is TGTGCCCGCACAGATACGCAGTATTTT.